The clone carrying this T cell receptor beta chain appeared a few times. Its specificity is unknown. The data belong to a study of cytomegalovirus exposure and HLA in healthy donors. Study information: HLA-typed donors were the source of 90 million or so unique TCRs, which an early data release held. Study-wide findings and caveats: One later analysis reportedly identified an Asian-associated ancestry cluster that showed fewer N-insertions than the 666-donor mean.

13 Jbeta primers and 60 Vbeta primers were used for the PCR. TCRdb's copy holds only in-frame clones and misses some; the assay was immunoSEQ multiplex PCR. The table lists about 130,000 clones, over 9.5% of them singletons, with 4% to 5% in the top ten. V lost 2 bases and J lost 10; bases outside the gene matches: 11. Germline loops: CDR1 MNHEY, CDR2 SMNVEV (reference sequence). This CDR3 region has 16 residues. The sample comprised PBMCs. The rearrangement uses TRBV27 and TRBJ2-1, with 10 bases identical to TRBD1. The TCR originated in a woman aged 18-29 years in good health and CMV-seropositive. The DNA for the CDR3 is TGTGCCAGCAGTTTAGGGGGACAGGGGCGCGGGAAGGAGCAGTTCTTC. Protein sequence: CASSLGGQGRGKEQFF.